This section outlines one T cell receptor (beta chain) sequence together with its context. Its antigen remains unidentified. No much larger clonotype is one base removed from it; base qualities were not supplied. The record originates from a study of blood T cell repertoires in COVID-19 (dated by TCRdb to the early 2020s). With respect to the entire study: The collaborator samples originated in the United States, Italy and Spain and spanned the acute and convalescent phases of COVID-19. The material from the prospective study consisted of cDNA or gDNA derived from T cells, B-cell-depleted T cells, or PBMCs. Subjects who had been exposed to COVID-19, were actively infected with it, or had recovered from it provided the deeply sampled blood TCRbeta repertoires that made up the dataset. The repertoires were released in a freely available public database intended as a resource for research on the immune response to SARS-CoV-2. The samples were drawn from two sources: the first 160 participants of the ongoing ImmuneRACE study, and fewer than 1,500 subjects contributed by 6 global collaborators. The sample metadata nearly always contained a de-identified subject ID, COVID-19 status, age in years and sex. Where available, HLA class I and class II types were obtained from metadata supplied by the sample provider rather than from assay-based typing.

TCRbeta CDR3 regions were amplified from genomic DNA by means of the immunoSEQ Assay, a bias-controlled multiplex PCR. For the original study's pipeline: Within the assay, amplification of reference gene primers was used to estimate how many nucleated cells each sample contained. Sequence reads were collapsed and filtered to measure the absolute abundance of every unique TCRbeta CDR3 rearrangement. For each sample, productive Simpson clonality was calculated as the square root of Simpson's diversity index across productive rearrangements. TCRdb stores this immuneACCESS table with in-frame sequences only. Part of the clones is absent; in the studies checked, under half of the shortfall reflects unresolved V genes, and no reason is known for the rest. D and trimming come from the DNA, and the V and J calls and clone size come from that table. This sample is represented by over 100,000 clones; 85% to 90% of them were singletons. 2% to 3% of the sample belongs to the ten largest clones.

Measured from the cysteine to the phenylalanine, the CDR3 is 13 residues long. Of all the DNA, just the CDR3 is kept, 39 bases in frame from base 1. At the junction V is shortened by 8 bases and J by 4 bases, with 12 bases in between. CDR1 SNHLY and CDR2 FYNNEI are derived from the germline V gene. Summary of the overall study and its limitations: The quantity of clinical and demographic metadata differed by source and by participant and was supplied without curation.

Whole blood was collected in K2EDTA tubes by collaborating institutions according to the institutions' own protocols. For TCRbeta analysis, collaborators shipped samples in one of three forms: frozen whole blood, isolated PBMCs, or DNA extracted from either of those sample types. The sequence derives from a middle-aged man with active COVID-19. The V and J genes are TRBV2 and TRBJ1-5; 6 matching bases give a weak D call of TRBD1. The sample consisted of peripheral blood. The CDR3 reads CASVDRRNQPQHF. The sequenced DNA is TGTGCCAGCGTTGACAGGCGTAATCAGCCCCAGCATTTT. Reference TRBV2 and TRBJ1-5 genes cover what lies past the CDR3, so the full variable domain is EPEVTQTPSHQVTQMGQEVILRCVPISNHLYFYWYRQILGQKVEFLVSFYNNEISEKSEIFDDQFSVERPDGSNFTLKIRSTKLEDSAMYFCASVDRRNQPQHFGDGTRLSIL.